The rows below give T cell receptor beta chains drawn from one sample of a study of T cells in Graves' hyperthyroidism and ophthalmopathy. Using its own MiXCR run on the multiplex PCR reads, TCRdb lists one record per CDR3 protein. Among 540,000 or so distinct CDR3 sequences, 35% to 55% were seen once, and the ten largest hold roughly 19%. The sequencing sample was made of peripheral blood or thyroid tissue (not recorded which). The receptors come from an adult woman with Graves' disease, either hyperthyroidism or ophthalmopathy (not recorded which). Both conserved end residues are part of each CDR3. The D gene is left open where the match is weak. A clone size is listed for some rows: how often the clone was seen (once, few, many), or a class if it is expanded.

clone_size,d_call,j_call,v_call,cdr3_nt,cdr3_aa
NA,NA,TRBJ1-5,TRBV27,TGTGCCAGCAGCCGGGATGTCAACAATCAGCCCCAGCATTTT,CASSRDVNNQPQHF
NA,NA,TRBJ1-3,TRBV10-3,TGTGCCATCAGTGAGGAGGGGATAGGGGAAGGCCACTCTGGAAACACCATATATTTT,CAISEEGIGEGHSGNTIYF
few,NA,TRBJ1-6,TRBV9,TGTGCCAGCAGCGTCGGACAGACTTATAATTCACCCCTCCACTTT,CASSVGQTYNSPLHF
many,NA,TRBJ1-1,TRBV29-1,TGCAGCGTTCTCAGGGGCACTGAAGCTTTCTTT,CSVLRGTEAFF
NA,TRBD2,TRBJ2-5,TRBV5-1,TGCGCCAGCAGCGTTCTAGCGGGAGTTAGGTACTTC,CASSVLAGVRYF
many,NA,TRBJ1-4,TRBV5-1,TGCGCCAGCAGCCCCGTACAGGGTTCCCGGGAAAAACTGTTTTTT,CASSPVQGSREKLFF
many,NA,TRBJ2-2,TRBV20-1,TGCAGTGCTAGAAGGCTGGGGACCGGGGAGCTGTTTTTT,CSARRLGTGELFF
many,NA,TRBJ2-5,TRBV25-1,TGTGCCAGCAGTGAACACCGGGGGGAGACCCAGTACTTC,CASSEHRGETQYF
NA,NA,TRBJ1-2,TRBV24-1,TGTGCCACCAGTGATTTCTGGCAGGCCTCGGGCTACACCTTC,CATSDFWQASGYTF
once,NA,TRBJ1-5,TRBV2,TGTGCCAGCAGTGAAGGGACATTAGAGCCCCAGCATTTT,CASSEGTLEPQHF
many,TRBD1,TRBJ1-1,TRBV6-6,TGTGCCAGCAGTCATGACAGGGGTAACACTGAAGCTTTCTTT,CASSHDRGNTEAFF
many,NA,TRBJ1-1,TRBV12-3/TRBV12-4,TGTGCCAGCAGTTTAAGCCGAGATGCCCCTGAAGCTTTCTTT,CASSLSRDAPEAFF
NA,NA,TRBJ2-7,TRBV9,TGTGCCAGCGGCGCTACTAGCTCCCGGGTCGAGCGGTACTTC,CASGATSSRVERYF
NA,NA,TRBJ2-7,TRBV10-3,TGTGCCATCAGCCGACAGGGTTTATTCGTGACTAGCGTCTACGAGCAGTACTTC,CAISRQGLFVTSVYEQYF
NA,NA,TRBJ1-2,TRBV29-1,TGCAGCGTTGTGGGCCGCTTTTCTTATGGCTACACCTTC,CSVVGRFSYGYTF
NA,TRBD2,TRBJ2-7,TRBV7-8,TGTGCCAGCAGCTATGCCGGGACTAGCGGGAGTCCCTACGAGCAGTACTTC,CASSYAGTSGSPYEQYF
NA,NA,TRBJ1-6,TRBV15,TGTGCCACCAGCAGCAGGGTATTTTCACCCCTCCACTTT,CATSSRVFSPLHF
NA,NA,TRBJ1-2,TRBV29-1,TGCAGCGTTGTTTTGGACTTGGGCTACACCTTC,CSVVLDLGYTF
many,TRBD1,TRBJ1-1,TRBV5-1,TGCGCCAGCAACAACCGGGACAGGGGGCTGAACACTGAAGCTTTCTTT,CASNNRDRGLNTEAFF
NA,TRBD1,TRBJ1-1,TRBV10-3,TGTGCCATCATGGGAGGGACAGGCCACACTGAAGCTTTCTTT,CAIMGGTGHTEAFF
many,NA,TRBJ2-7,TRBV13,TGTGCCAGCAGCTTAGAGGGACCTTTCGGAGAGCAGTACTTC,CASSLEGPFGEQYF
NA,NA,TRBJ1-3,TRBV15,NA,CATRVAPGNTIYF
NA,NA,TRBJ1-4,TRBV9,TGTGCCAGCAGCGCGGGCCCTTCTGAAAAACTGTTTTTT,CASSAGPSEKLFF
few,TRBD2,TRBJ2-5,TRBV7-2,TGTGCCAGCAGCTACGGGGCAAGGGAGGGCGCCCAGTACTTC,CASSYGAREGAQYF
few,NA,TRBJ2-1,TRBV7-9,TGTGCCAGCAGCTCGACAGGTCCGGAGGCCTCAGCCTACAATGAGCAGTTCTTC,CASSSTGPEASAYNEQFF
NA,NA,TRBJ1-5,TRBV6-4,TGTGCCAGCAGTGACGGAACTAGCGGCGGGGAGCATTTT,CASSDGTSGGEHF
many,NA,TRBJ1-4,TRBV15,TGTGCCACCAGCAGATATAAGGACAGAAAGGAAAAACTGTTTTTT,CATSRYKDRKEKLFF
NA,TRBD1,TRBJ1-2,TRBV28,TGTGCCAGCAGCCTAGGCGGACAGGCCTTCTATGGCTACACCTTC,CASSLGGQAFYGYTF
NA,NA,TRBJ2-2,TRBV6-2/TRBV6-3,TGTGCCAGCACCCCCGCTTCCAACACCGGGGAGCTGTTTTTT,CASTPASNTGELFF
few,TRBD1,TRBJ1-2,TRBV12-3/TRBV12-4,TGTGCCAGCAGTCCGTCCAGTTCAGGGGGCACCTTC,CASSPSSSGGTF
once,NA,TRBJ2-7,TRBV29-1,TGCAGCGTCAGGCAGGACGCCTACGAGCAGTACTTC,CSVRQDAYEQYF
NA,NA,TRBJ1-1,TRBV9,TGTGCCAGCAGCGTATCAGGGACGCCAAACACTGAAGCTTTCTTT,CASSVSGTPNTEAFF
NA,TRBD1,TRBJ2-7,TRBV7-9,TGTGCCAGCAGCTTCAGGGGGCGAGGTGAGCAGTACTTC,CASSFRGRGEQYF
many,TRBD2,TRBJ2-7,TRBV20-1,TGCAGTGCATCTTTCCCTAGCGGGAGACCTAACGAGCAGTACTTC,CSASFPSGRPNEQYF
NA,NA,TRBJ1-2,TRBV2,TGTGCCAGCAGTCGAGGGACGGCGAGCTATGGCTACACCTTC,CASSRGTASYGYTF
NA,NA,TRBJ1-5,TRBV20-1,TGCAGTGCTAGTCCGACGATCTCGGCCCAGCATTTT,CSASPTISAQHF
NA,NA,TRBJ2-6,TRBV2,TGTGCCAGCAACGGAGGCGGAGATACTGGGGCCAACGTCCTGACTTTC,CASNGGGDTGANVLTF